The entry below gives a single T cell receptor beta chain sequence along with its context. Original analysis: Estimation of nucleated cell counts relied on the amplification of reference gene primers. The method was immunoSEQ multiplex PCR; TCRdb's version includes in-frame clones alone and lacks a portion of them. That table is the source of V, J and clone size, and D and trimming were worked out from the DNA. The sample comprises about 64,000 clones, around 90% of which are singletons, and approximately 10% rests with the top ten. This sample was included in a study of blood T cell repertoires in COVID-19. Study information: Researchers got acute and convalescent COVID-19 samples from the United States, Italy and Spain. T cells, B-cell-depleted T cells, or PBMCs provided the cDNA or gDNA that served as material.

Germline CDR1 is MNHEY and CDR2 is SVGAGI. V lost 6 bases to trimming and J lost 3 bases, with 11 bases between them. The CDR3 runs to 13 residues. The material sequenced was peripheral blood. The gene calls are TRBV6-5 and TRBJ1-1; D is unclear. The receptor comes from a woman of 80 years or more with active COVID-19. CDR3 sequence: CASRIRLYTEAFF. CDR3 DNA: TGTGCCAGCAGGATCAGACTGTACACTGAAGCTTTCTTT.